One sample yielded the 2 T cell receptor beta chains listed below, sequenced in a study of blood T cell repertoires in COVID-19. Profiling relied on immunoSEQ multiplex PCR, and the TCRdb table lists in-frame clones only, not all of them. This table has about 100,000 clones, approximately 81% appearing once. Sequencing was performed on peripheral blood. Source of these receptors: a human donor in a cohort sampled during active COVID-19.

V and J are TRBV9 and TRBJ2-2, with 10 bases lining up with TRBD2. Germline V gene lookup returns CDR1 SGDLS and CDR2 YYNGEE. This CDR3 region has 16 residues. Losses at the gene ends were 3 bases for V and 6 bases for J; bases not matched to a gene: 8. Here the CDR3 reads CASSELAGVVPGELFF. The DNA for the CDR3 is TGTGCCAGCAGCGAGCTAGCGGGAGTTGTCCCCGGGGAGCTGTTTTTT.

V usage is TRBV13 and J usage is TRBJ2-7; D unclear. CDR1 and CDR2 from the germline V gene are PRHDT and FYEKMQ (reference sequence). The CDR3 covers 13 residues. Trimming stripped 4 bases from V and 1 base from J, with 8 bases between. CDR3 nucleotide sequence: TGTGCCAGCAGCTCAGCTAGTTCCTACGAGCAGTACTTC. Translating it yields CASSSASSYEQYF.